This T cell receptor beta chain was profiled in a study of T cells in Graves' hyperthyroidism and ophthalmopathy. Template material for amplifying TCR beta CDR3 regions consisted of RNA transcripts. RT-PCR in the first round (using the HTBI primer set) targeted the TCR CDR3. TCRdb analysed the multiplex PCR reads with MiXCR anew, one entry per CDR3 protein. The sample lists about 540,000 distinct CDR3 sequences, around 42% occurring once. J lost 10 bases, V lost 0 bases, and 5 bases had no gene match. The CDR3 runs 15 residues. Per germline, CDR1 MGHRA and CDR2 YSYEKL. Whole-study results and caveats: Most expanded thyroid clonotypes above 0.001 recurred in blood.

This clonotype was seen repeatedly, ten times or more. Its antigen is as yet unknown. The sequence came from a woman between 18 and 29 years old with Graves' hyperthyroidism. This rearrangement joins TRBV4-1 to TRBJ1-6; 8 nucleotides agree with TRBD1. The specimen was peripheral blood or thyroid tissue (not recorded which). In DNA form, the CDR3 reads TGCGCCAGCAGCCAAGATTGGACAGGGAGATCACCCCTCCACTTT. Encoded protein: CASSQDWTGRSPLHF.